This T cell receptor (beta chain) derives from a study of blood T cell repertoires in COVID-19. Assay: immunoSEQ multiplex PCR; the TCRdb copy retains only in-frame clones and omits some. The sample has about 210,000 clones, 92% seen once. Trimming pared 3 bases from V and 3 bases from J, leaving 12 bases between. The CDR3 runs 14 residues. Germline V CDR1 and CDR2: LNHNV, YYDKDF (reference sequence). The genes are TRBV15 and TRBJ2-7; D gene unclear. The source material was peripheral blood. The receptor comes from a man aged 25-45 years with acute or convalescent COVID-19. Here the CDR3 DNA reads TGTGCCACCAGCAGCCTGACGGGTGGCTACGAGCAGTACTTC. This codes for CATSSLTGGYEQYF.